This TCR beta chain appears in the sequencing data of a study of OX40 agonist ivuxolimab in advanced cancers. Profiled with immunoSEQ multiplex PCR; TCRdb holds only in-frame clones, not every one. The data show fewer than 120,000 clones, roughly nine tenths seen once. Worth noting for this clone: Its target is not known.

Study outcomes and limitations: Averaged across samples, CD8+ T cells carried more expanded clones than CD4+ did.

V lost 5 bases and J 1 base, leaving 9 bases between the germline ends. This CDR3 is built from 13 residues. Per germline, CDR1 LNHDA and CDR2 SQIVND (reference sequence). The sample was CD4+ or CD8+ T cells sorted from blood, taken in a trial of the OX40 agonist ivuxolimab. The receptor was isolated from an adult with an advanced solid tumor such as melanoma, head and neck, liver or kidney cancer. This chain joins TRBV19 and TRBJ2-7; D is undetermined. For the CDR3, the DNA is TGTGCCAGTAGTGAGGCTATTTCCTACGAGCAGTACTTC. It codes for CASSEAISYEQYF.